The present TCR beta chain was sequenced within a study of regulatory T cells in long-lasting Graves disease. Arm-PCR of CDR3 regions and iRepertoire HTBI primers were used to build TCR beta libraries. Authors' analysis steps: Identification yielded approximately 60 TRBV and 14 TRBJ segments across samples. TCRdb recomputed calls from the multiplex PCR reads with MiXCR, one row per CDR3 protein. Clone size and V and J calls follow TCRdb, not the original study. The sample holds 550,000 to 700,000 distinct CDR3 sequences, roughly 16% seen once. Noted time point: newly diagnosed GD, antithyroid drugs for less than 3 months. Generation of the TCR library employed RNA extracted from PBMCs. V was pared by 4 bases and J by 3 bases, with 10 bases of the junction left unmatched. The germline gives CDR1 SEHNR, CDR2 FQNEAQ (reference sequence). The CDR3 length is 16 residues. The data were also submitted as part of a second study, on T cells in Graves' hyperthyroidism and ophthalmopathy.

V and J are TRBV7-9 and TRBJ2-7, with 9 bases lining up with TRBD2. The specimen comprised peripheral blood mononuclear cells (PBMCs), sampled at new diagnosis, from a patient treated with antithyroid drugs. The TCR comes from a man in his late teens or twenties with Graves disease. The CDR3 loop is CASSSTLAGEVYEQYF. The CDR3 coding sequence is TGTGCCAGCAGCTCGACTTTAGCGGGAGAGGTCTACGAGCAGTACTTC.